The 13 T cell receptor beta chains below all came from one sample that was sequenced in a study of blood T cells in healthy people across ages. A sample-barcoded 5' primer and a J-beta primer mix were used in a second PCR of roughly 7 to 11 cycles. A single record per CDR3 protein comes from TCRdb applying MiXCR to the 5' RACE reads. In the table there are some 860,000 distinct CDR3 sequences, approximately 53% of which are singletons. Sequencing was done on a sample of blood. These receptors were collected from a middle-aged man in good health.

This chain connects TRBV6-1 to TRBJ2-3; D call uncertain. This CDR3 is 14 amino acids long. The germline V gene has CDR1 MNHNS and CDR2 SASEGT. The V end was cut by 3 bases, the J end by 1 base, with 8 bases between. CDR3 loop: CASSEVEGTDTQYF. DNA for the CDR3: TGTGCCAGCAGTGAGGTCGAGGGCACAGATACGCAGTATTTT.

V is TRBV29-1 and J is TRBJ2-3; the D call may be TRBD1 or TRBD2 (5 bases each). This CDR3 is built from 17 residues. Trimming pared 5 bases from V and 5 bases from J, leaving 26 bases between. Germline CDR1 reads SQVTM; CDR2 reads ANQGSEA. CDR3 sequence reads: CSVPDTLVASREDTQYF. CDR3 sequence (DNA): TGCAGCGTTCCCGACACCCTGGTGGCTAGCAGGGAAGATACGCAGTATTTT.

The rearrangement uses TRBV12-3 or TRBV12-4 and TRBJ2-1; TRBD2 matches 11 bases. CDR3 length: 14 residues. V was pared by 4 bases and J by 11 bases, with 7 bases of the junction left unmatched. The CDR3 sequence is CASSSLAGDYQQFF. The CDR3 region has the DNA TGTGCCAGCAGTTCACTAGCGGGGGATTATCAGCAGTTCTTC.

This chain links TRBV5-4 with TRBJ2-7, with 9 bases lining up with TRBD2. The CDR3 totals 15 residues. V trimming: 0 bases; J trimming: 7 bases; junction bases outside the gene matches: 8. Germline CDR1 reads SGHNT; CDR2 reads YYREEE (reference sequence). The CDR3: CASSLDSGSVNEQYF. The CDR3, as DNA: TGTGCCAGCAGCTTGGATAGCGGGAGTGTAAATGAGCAGTACTTC.

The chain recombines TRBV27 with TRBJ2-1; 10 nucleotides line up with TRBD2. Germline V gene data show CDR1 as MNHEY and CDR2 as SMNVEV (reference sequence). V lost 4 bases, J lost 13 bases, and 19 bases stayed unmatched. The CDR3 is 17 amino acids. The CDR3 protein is CASSSDPKWTSGPLQFF. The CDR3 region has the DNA TGTGCCAGCAGTTCAGACCCAAAGTGGACTAGCGGCCCCTTACAGTTCTTC.

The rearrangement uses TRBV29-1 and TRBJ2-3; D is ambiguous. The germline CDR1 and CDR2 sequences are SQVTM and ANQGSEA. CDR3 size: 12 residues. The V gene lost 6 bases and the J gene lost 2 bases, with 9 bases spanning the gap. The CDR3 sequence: CSVDSNTDTQYF. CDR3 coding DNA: TGCAGCGTAGACTCTAACACAGATACGCAGTATTTT.

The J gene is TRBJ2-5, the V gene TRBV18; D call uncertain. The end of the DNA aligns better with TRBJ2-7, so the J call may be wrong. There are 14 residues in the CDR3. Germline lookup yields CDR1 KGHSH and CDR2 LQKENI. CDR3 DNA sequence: TGTGCCAGCTCACCGAGCGATTCTTCCTACGAGCAGTACTTC. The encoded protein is CASSPSDSSYEQYF.

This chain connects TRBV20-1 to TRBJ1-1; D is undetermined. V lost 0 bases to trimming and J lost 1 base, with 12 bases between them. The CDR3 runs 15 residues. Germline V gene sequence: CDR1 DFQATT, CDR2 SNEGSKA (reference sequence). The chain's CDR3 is CSARDVNGGNTEAFF. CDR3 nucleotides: TGCAGTGCTAGAGATGTAAACGGTGGGAACACTGAAGCTTTCTTT.

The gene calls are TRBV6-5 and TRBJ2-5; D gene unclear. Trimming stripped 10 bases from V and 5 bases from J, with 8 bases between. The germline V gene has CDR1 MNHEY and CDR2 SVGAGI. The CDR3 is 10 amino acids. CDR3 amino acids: CATSRETQYF. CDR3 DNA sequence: TGTGCCACCTCGAGGGAGACCCAGTACTTC.

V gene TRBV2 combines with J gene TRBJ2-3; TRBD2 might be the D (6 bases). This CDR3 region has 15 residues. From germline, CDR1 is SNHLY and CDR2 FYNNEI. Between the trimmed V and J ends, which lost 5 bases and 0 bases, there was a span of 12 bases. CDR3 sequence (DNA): TGTGCCAGCAGTTTGGGACTTCTGAGCACAGATACGCAGTATTTT. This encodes CASSLGLLSTDTQYF.

CDR3 protein: CASSSEDPGAFF. The CDR3 coding sequence is TGTGCCAGCAGCTCTGAGGATCCCGGCGCGTTCTTC. V is TRBV5-6 and J is TRBJ2-1; D is uncertain. Trimming took 3 bases from V and 15 from J, leaving 16 bases between them. The germline V gene encodes CDR1 SGHDT and CDR2 YYEEEE. The CDR3 extends over 12 amino acids.

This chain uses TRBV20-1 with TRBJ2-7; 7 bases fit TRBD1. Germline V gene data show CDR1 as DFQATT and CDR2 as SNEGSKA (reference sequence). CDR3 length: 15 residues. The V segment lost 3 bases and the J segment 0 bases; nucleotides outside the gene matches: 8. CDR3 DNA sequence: TGCAGTGCTAGCCCCCAAGGGACAGCCTCCTACGAGCAGTACTTC. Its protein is CSASPQGTASYEQYF.

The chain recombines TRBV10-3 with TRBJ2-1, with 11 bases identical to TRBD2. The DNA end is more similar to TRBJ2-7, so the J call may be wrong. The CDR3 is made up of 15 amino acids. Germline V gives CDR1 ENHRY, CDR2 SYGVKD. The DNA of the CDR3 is TGTGCCATCAGTGAGGCGACTAGCGGGATGTGCGAGCAGTACTTC. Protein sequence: CAISEATSGMCEQYF.